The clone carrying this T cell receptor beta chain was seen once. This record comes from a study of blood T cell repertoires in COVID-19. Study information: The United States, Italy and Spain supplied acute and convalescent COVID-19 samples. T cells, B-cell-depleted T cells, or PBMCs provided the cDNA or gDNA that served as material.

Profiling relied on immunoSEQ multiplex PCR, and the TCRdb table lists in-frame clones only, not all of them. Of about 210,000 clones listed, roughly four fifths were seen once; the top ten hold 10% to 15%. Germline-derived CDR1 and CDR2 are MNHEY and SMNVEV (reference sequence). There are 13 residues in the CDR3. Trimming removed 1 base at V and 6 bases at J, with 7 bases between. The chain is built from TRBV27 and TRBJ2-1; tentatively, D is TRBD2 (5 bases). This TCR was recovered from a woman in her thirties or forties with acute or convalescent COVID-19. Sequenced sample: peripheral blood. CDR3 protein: CASSLWLANEQFF. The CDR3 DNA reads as TGTGCCAGCAGTTTATGGCTAGCCAATGAGCAGTTCTTC.